The entry that follows covers one T cell receptor (beta chain) sequence. Its antigen remains unidentified. Base quality data are lacking; no much larger clone is found one base away. Germline trimming: 3 bases from V, 7 bases from J; junction bases outside gene matches: 9. The CDR3 holds 15 amino acids from the cysteine to the phenylalanine. Only the CDR3 region is kept as DNA, spanning 45 bases read in frame from base 1. For CDR1 and CDR2, the germline V gene (reference sequence) lists SGHNT and YYREEE. These data originate in a study of immune aging and cytomegalovirus after organ transplant (dated by TCRdb to 2020 to 2022). As for the study more broadly: All transplant recipients received three-drug immunosuppression with prednisone, tacrolimus, and mycophenolate.

The time point label corresponds to: five sample-tagged time points from pre-transplant (day -1) to day 368 post-transplant, pooled. Thawed PBMC were stimulated with a CMV IE-1 overlapping peptide library for 12 hours, with no transport inhibitors added. After being thawed and rested overnight, the cells were stimulated in R10 medium along with CD28/CD49d costimulation. The IE-1 peptide library was made up of 15-amino-acid peptides with 11-amino-acid overlaps. Each time point was barcoded using BD Single-Cell Multiplexing Kit Sample Tags, after which the barcoded samples were pooled and stained with oligo-conjugated anti-CD45RA plus sorting antibodies. A BD FACSAria III was used to sort CMV-responsive CD8+CD137+ and CD4+CD154+ T cells at 4-way purity. Blood was drawn into EDTA vacutainers and was processed by Ficoll gradient within 1-24 hours. Receptor amplification or capture employed single-cell sequencing. These reads were obtained on an Illumina NovaSeq 6000. The BD Rhapsody Targeted mRNA and AbSeq Reagent Kit was used in a microwell format for cell capture and library preparation. The libraries included TCR, sample tags, AbSeq, and targeted mRNA from the Human T-Cell Expression Panel, along with custom TOX and TOX2 primers. Sequencing of the libraries was done on an Illumina NovaSeq. As for how the authors treated the data: The analysis covered about 9,800 cells in total, of which approximately 7,100 were CD8 T cells and 4494 were CD8 T cells with an identifiable TCR CDR3. The BD Rhapsody Targeted Analysis Pipeline, including V(D)J processing, was run on the Seven Bridges Genomics platform to process the raw data. Quality control, Sample Tag demultiplexing with Lex-BDSMK, clone identification with VDJ Explorer, and Seurat clustering were all done in SeqGeq 1.6.0. Clones making up <1% of CD8 T cells were classified as non-expanded, and clones making up >2.5% of the sample were classified as clonal expansions. TCRdb reprocessing: public reads trimmed at Q25 with fastp, clones called with MiXCR, in-frame beta chains kept. All rows with the same CDR3 protein become a single entry with the most common DNA and genes. It is TCRdb's table, rather than the study itself, that gives the V and J calls and clone size. This sample holds tens of thousands of distinct CDR3 sequences; more than 35% were observed only once. The ten top clones hold 25% to 30% of the sample.

Paper-wide results and their limitations: Large clones contained a bigger proportion of TEMRA cells, and over time the seven largest clones (around 1,800 cells) picked up aged and TEMRA cells and lost TCM cells. Since the sequencing data did not include a CD57 measurement, a conservative gene-based definition of aging was used in its place. Following viremia, cells with an aged phenotype rose post-transplant no matter the clone size, with the increase showing up earlier in large clones (days 200-264) than in small clones.

The chain couples TRBV5-4 to TRBJ2-1, and TRBD2 matches 8 of the central bases. The sequence was collected from a female donor who had a heart transplant and CMV viremia. The sample consisted of CMV peptide-activated CD4+ and CD8+ T cells sorted from blood, taken at five time points, pooled. The cell subset or site label corresponds to: sorted CD8+CD137+ and CD4+CD154+ T cells after about 12 h CMV IE-1 peptide stimulation. The CDR3 region: CASSSGEREFNEQFF. The nucleotide sequence reads TGTGCCAGCAGCTCTGGTGAGCGGGAGTTTAATGAGCAGTTCTTC.